This TCR beta chain appears in the sequencing data of a study of T-cell memory formation after mild COVID-19. Study summary: Largely donor-specific TCR clusters were found.

Each CDR3 protein is one row after TCRdb ran MiXCR on the 5' RACE reads. The sample includes 550,000 to 600,000 distinct CDR3 sequences, roughly 17% of them seen just once. Study results and caveats: Mainly CM and EM harbored the contracting CD4+ clones; mainly EMRA harbored the CD8+ ones. The finding that pre-infection memory included some responding clones suggested that cross-reactive memory joined. Day 37-peaking second-wave clones had unconfirmed SARS-CoV-2 specificity.

As to this clonotype: The antigen is undetermined.

The material sequenced was PBMCs or a T cell subset sorted from them (not recorded which). The clonotype originates from an adult woman who had mild COVID-19 (a few samples of this study predate the infection). Cell type and time point are not known.

The CDR3 DNA reads TGCAGCGTTTCAGATAGCAATCAGCCCCAGCATTTT. It yields the protein CSVSDSNQPQHF. The chain joins TRBV29-1 to TRBJ1-5, with no clear D. The CDR3 is made up of 12 amino acids. CDR1 SQVTM and CDR2 ANQGSEA come from the germline V gene. V was trimmed by 5 bases and J by 0 bases, leaving 5 bases between them. Full variable domain (outside the CDR3, taken from reference TRBV29-1 and TRBJ1-5): SAVISQKPSRDICQRGTSLTIQCQVDSQVTMMFWYRQQPGQSLTLIATANQGSEATYESGFVIDKFPISRPNLTFSTLTVSNMSPEDSSIYLCSVSDSNQPQHFGDGTRLSIL.